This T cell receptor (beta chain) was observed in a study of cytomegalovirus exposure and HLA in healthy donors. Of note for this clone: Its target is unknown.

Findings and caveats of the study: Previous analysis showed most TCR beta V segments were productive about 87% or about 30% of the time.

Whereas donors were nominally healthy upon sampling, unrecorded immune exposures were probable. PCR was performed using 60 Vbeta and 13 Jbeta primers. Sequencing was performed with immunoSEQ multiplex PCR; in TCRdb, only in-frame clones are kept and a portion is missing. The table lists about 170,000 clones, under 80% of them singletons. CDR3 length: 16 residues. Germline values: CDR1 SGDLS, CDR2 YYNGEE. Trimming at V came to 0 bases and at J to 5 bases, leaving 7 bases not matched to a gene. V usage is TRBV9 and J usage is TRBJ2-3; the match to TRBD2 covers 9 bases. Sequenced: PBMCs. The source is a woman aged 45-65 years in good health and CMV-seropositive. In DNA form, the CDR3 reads TGTGCCAGCAGCGTAGGTTATGCGGGGGGGCAAGATACGCAGTATTTT. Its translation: CASSVGYAGGQDTQYF. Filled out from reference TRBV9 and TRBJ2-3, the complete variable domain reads DSGVTQTPKHLITATGQRVTLRCSPRSGDLSVYWYQQSLDQGLQFLIQYYNGEERAKGNILERFSAQQFPDLHSELNLSSLELGDSALYFCASSVGYAGGQDTQYFGPGTRLTVL.